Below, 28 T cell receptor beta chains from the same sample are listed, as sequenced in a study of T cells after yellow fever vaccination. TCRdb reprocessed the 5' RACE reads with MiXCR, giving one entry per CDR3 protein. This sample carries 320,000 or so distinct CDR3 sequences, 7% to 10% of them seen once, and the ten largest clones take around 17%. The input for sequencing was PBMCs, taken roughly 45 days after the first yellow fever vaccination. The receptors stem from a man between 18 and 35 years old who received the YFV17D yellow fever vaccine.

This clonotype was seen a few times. The CDR3 nucleotides are TGTGCCAGCAGCCCGAGCGGGGGGGGATACAATGAGCAGTTCTTC. Its protein product is CASSPSGGGYNEQFF. V is TRBV7-2 and J is TRBJ2-1; 10 bases align to TRBD2. The germline V gene encodes CDR1 SGHTA and CDR2 FQGNSA. This CDR3 is 15 amino acids long. V trimming: 5 bases; J trimming: 4 bases; junction bases outside the gene matches: 5.

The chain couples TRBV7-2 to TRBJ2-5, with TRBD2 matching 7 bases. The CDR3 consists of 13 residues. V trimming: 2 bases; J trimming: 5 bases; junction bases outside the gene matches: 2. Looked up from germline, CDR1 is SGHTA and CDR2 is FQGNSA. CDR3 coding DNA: TGTGCCAGCAGCTTAATCGGGGGGGAGACCCAGTACTTC. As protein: CASSLIGGETQYF.

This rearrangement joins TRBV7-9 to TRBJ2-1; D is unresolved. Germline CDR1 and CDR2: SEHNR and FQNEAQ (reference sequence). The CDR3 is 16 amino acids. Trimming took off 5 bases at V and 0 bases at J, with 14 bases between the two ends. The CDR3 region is CASSPLLQSSYNEQFF. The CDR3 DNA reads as TGTGCCAGCAGCCCTCTTTTACAGAGCTCCTACAATGAGCAGTTCTTC.

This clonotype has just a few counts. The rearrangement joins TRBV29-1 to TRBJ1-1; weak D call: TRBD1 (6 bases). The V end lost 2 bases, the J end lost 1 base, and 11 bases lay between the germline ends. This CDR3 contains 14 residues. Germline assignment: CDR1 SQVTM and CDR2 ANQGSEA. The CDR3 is CSVEYGRGNTEAFF. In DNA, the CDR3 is TGCAGCGTTGAATATGGCAGGGGGAACACTGAAGCTTTCTTT.

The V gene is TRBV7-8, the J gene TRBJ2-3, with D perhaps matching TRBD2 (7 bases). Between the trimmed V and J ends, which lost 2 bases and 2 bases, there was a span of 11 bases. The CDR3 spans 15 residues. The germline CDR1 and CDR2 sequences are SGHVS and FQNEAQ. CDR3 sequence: CASSLTGGHTDTQYF. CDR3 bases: TGTGCCAGCAGCTTAACGGGGGGCCACACAGATACGCAGTATTTT.

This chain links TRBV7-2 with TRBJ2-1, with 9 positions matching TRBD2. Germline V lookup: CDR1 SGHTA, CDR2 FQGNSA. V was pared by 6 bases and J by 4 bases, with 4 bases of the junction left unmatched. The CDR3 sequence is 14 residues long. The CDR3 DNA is TGTGCCAGCAGTTTCGGACTAGCGTACAATGAGCAGTTCTTC. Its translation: CASSFGLAYNEQFF.

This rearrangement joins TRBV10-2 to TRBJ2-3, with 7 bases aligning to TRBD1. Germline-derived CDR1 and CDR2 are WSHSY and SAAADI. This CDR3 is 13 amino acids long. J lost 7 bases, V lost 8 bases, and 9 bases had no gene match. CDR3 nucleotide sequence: TGCGCCAGCCGTTATCGACAGGGAAATACGCAGTATTTT. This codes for CASRYRQGNTQYF.

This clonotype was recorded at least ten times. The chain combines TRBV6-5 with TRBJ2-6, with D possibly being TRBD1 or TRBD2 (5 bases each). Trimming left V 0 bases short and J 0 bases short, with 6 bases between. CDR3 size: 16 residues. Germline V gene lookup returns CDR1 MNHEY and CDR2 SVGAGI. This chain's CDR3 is CASSYSGDSGANVLTF. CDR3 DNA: TGTGCCAGCAGTTACTCGGGGGACTCTGGGGCCAACGTCCTGACTTTC.

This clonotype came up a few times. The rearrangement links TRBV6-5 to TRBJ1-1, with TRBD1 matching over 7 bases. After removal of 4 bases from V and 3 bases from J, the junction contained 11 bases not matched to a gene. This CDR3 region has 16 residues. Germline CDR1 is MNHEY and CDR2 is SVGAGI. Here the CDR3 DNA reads TGTGCCAGCAGTTCCCGAGGACAGGCGGGGGACACTGAAGCTTTCTTT. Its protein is CASSSRGQAGDTEAFF.

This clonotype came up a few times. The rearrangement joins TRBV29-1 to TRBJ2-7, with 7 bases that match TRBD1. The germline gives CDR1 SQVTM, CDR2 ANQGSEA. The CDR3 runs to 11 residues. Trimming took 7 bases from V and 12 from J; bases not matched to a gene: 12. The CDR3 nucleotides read TGCAGCGGGCATCCTGACAGGGTCGGGTACGTC. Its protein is CSGHPDRVGYV.

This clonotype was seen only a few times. CDR3 DNA: TGTGCCAGCTCACCACCCCTAGCGGGGGGGGTAACAGATACGCAGTATTTT. The encoded protein is CASSPPLAGGVTDTQYF. V gene TRBV18 combines with J gene TRBJ2-3; 12 nucleotides agree with TRBD2. There are 17 residues in the CDR3. V was clipped by 0 bases and J by 3 bases; unmatched bases: 4. The germline V gene encodes CDR1 KGHSH and CDR2 LQKENI.

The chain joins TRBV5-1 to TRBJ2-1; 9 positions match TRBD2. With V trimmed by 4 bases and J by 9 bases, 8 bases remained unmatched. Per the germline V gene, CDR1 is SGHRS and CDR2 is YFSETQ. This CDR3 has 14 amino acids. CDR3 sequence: CASSIERGDSEQFF. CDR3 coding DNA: TGCGCCAGCAGCATCGAGCGGGGGGATAGTGAGCAGTTCTTC.

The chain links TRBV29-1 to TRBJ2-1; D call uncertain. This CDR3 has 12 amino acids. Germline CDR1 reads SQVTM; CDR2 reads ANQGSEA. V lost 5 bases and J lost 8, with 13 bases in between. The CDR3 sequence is CSVKASGYEQFF. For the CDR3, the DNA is TGCAGCGTTAAGGCTAGTGGGTATGAGCAGTTCTTC.

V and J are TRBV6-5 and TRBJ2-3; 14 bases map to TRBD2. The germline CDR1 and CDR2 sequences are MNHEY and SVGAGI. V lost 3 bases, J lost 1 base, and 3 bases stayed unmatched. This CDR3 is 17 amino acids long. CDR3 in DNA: TGTGCCAGCAGTTATAGGGGACTAGCGGGGGGCACAGATACGCAGTATTTT. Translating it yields CASSYRGLAGGTDTQYF.

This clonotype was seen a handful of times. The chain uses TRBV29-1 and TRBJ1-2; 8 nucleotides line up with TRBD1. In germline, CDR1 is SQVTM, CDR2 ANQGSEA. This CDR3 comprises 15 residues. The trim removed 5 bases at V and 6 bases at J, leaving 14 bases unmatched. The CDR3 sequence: CSVTTLTGEKDGYTF. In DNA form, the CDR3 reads TGCAGCGTTACTACCCTGACAGGGGAAAAGGATGGCTACACCTTC.

This CDR3 reads CASSVEANQPQHF. DNA of the CDR3: TGTGCCAGCAGCGTAGAGGCTAATCAGCCCCAGCATTTT. The chain joins TRBV9 to TRBJ1-5, with no clear D. Between the trimmed V and J ends, which lost 0 bases and 4 bases, there was a span of 5 bases. The germline CDR1 and CDR2 sequences are SGDLS and YYNGEE. This CDR3 has 13 residues.

As DNA, the CDR3 is TGCGCCAGCAGGGAGGGTCAGGAAGAGACCCAGTACTTC. Residues: CASREGQEETQYF. The genes are TRBV5-1 and TRBJ2-5; a weak D match, TRBD2 (6 bases). With 5 bases removed from V and 3 bases from J, the gap between germline ends came to 11 bases. Germline V CDR1 and CDR2: SGHRS, YFSETQ. The CDR3 runs 13 residues.

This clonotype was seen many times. The CDR3 DNA follows: TGTGCCACCTCTTGGCAGGGGCCCCGGAGAAATGAGCAGTTCTTC. Translated: CATSWQGPRRNEQFF. This sequence joins TRBV6-1 and TRBJ2-1; D is possibly TRBD1 (6 bases). CDR3 length equals 15 residues. The V end was cut by 10 bases, the J end by 7 bases, with 23 bases between. The germline V gene has CDR1 MNHNS and CDR2 SASEGT.

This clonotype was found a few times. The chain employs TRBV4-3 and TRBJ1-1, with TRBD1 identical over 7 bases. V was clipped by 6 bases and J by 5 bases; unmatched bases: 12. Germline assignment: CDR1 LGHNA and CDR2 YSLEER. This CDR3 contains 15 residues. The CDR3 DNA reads TGCGCCAGCAGACAAAGCCACAGGGGAGGTACTGAAGCTTTCTTT. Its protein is CASRQSHRGGTEAFF.

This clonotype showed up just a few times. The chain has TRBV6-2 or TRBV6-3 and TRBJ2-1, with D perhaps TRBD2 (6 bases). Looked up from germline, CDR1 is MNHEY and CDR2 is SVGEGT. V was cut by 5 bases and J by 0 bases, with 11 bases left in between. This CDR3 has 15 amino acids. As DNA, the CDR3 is TGTGCCAGCAGTACGGGGAGGACCTCCTACAATGAGCAGTTCTTC. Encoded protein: CASSTGRTSYNEQFF.

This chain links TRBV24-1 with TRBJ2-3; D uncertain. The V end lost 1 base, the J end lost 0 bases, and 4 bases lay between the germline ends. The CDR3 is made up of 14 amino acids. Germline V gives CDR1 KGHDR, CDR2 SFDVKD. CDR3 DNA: TGTGCCACCAGTGATTTTAAGAGCACAGATACGCAGTATTTT. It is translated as CATSDFKSTDTQYF.

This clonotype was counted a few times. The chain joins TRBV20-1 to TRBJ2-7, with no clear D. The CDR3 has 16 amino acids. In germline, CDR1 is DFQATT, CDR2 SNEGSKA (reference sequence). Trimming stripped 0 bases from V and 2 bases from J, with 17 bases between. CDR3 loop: CSARDSEGLPPYEQYF. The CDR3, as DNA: TGCAGTGCTAGAGATTCGGAAGGCCTTCCTCCCTACGAGCAGTACTTC.

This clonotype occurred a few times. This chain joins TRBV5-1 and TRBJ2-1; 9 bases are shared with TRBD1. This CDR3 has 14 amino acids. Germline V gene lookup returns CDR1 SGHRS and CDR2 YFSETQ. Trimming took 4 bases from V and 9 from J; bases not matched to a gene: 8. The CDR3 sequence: CASSTRTGDGEQFF. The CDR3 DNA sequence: TGCGCCAGCAGCACCAGGACAGGGGATGGTGAGCAGTTCTTC.

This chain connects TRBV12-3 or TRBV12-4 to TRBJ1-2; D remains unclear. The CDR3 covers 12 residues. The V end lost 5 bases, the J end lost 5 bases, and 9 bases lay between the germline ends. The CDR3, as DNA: TGTGCCAGCAGTCTACAGAAGTATGGCTACACCTTC. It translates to CASSLQKYGYTF.

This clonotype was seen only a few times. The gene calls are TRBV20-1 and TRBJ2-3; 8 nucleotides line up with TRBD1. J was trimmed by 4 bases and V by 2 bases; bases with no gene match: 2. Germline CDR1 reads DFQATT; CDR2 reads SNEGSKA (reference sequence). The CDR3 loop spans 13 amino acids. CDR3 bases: TGCAGTGCTAGACAGGGGGCCGCAGATACGCAGTATTTT. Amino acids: CSARQGAADTQYF.

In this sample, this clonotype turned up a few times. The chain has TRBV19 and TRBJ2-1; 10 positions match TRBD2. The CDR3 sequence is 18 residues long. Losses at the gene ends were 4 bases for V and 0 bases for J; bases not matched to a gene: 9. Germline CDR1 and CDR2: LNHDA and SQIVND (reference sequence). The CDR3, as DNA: TGTGCCAGTAGTAACGCACGGAGCGGGGGGGCCTCCTACAATGAGCAGTTCTTC. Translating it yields CASSNARSGGASYNEQFF.

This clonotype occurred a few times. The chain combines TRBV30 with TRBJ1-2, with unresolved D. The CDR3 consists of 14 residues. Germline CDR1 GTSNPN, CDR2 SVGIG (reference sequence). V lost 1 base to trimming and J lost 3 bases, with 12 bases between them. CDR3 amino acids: CAWSAMRLHYGYTF. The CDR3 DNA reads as TGTGCCTGGAGTGCTATGCGATTACACTATGGCTACACCTTC.

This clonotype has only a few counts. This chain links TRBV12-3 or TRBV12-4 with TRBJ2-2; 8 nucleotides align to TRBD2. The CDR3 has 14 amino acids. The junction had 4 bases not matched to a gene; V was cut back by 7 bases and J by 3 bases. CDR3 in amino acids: CASKRGWDTGELFF. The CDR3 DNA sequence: TGTGCCAGCAAGCGGGGGTGGGACACCGGGGAGCTGTTTTTT.